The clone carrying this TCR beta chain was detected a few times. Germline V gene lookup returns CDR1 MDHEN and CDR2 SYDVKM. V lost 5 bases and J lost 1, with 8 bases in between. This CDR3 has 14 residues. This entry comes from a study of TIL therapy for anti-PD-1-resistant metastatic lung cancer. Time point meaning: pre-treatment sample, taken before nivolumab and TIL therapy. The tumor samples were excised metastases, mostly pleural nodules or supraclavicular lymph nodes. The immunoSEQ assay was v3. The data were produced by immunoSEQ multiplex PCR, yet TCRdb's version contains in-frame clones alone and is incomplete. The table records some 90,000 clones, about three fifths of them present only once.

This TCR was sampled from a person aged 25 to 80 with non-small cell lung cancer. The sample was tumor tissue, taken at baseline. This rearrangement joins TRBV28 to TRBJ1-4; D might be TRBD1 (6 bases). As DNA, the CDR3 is TGTGCCAGCAGTCAACAGGGAACTAATGAAAAACTGTTTTTT. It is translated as CASSQQGTNEKLFF.